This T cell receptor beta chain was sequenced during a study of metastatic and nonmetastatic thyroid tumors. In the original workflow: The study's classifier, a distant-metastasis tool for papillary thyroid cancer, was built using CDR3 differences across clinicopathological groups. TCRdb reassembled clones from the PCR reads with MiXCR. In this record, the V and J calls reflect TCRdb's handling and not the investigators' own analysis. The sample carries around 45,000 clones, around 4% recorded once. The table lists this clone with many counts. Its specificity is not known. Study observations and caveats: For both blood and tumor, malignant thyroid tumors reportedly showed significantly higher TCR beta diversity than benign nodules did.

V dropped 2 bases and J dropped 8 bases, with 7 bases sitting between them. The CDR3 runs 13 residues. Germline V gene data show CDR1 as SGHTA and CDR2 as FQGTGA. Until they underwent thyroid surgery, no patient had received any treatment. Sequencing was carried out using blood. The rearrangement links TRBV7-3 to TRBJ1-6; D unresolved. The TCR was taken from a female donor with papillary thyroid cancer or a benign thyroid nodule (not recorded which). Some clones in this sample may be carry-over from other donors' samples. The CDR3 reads CASSLAPYSPLHF. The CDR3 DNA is TGTGCCAGCAGCTTAGCTCCATATTCACCCCTCCACTTT.